The clone carrying this T cell receptor beta chain was picked up many times. What it recognizes is unknown. Germline V gives CDR1 SGHTA, CDR2 FQGTGA. The J segment lost 3 bases and the V segment lost 5 bases, leaving 6 bases of the junction unmatched. The CDR3 loop spans 15 amino acids. TCRdb processed the 5' RACE reads anew with MiXCR; each CDR3 protein has one entry. Of tens of thousands of distinct CDR3 sequences listed, less than 8% are singletons. The source of the sample is a study of T-cell memory formation after mild COVID-19. Notes on the study in general: Contracting CD8+ clones were enriched in EMRA, CD4+ mainly in CM and EM. Some SARS-CoV-2-responding clones were already detected in memory before infection.

Source material: PBMCs or a T cell subset sorted from them (not recorded which). The rearrangement links TRBV7-3 to TRBJ1-1; 10 bases match TRBD1. The clonotype was recovered from an adult who had mild COVID-19 (a few samples of this study predate the infection). Cell type and time point are not known. CDR3 in DNA: TGTGCCAGCAGCCCGCACGGGACAGGGGACACTGAAGCTTTCTTT. Translating gives CASSPHGTGDTEAFF.